Shown below are 25 T cell receptor beta chains from a single sample sequenced in a study of T cell changes during pregnancy in multiple sclerosis. The method was immunoSEQ multiplex PCR; TCRdb's version includes in-frame clones alone and lacks a portion of them. The sample lists 35,000 to 45,000 clones; about 90% were seen once. The sequencing used peripheral blood, collected in the second trimester of pregnancy. Every receptor here comes from a female donor in good health, enrolled as a control in a pregnancy study.

The chain carries TRBV18 and TRBJ2-3; D unresolved. The CDR3 has 11 amino acids. Germline CDR1 and CDR2: KGHSH and LQKENI. V lost 3 bases to trimming and J lost 6 bases, with 4 bases between them. This chain's CDR3 is CASSPEDTQYF. CDR3 nucleotides: TGTGCCAGCTCACCCGAGGATACGCAGTATTTT.

The V call is TRBV2, the J call TRBJ1-5; 7 positions agree with TRBD1. Germline lookup yields CDR1 SNHLY and CDR2 FYNNEI. The CDR3 is 17 residues long. J gave up 0 bases and V 8 bases, and 13 bases lay outside the gene matches. Here the CDR3 reads CASLPRPGTDSNQPQHF. The CDR3, as DNA: TGTGCCAGCCTCCCCCGCCCAGGGACAGATAGCAATCAGCCCCAGCATTTT.

This clone has a single count. This CDR3 reads CASSPDYIYEQYF. CDR3 in DNA: TGTGCCAGCAGCCCAGACTACATCTACGAGCAGTACTTC. The J gene is TRBJ2-7, the V gene TRBV7-2; a possible D gene is TRBD2 (5 bases). Germline V gene data show CDR1 as SGHTA and CDR2 as FQGNSA. The CDR3 loop spans 13 amino acids. V shed 5 bases and J shed 3 bases, with 11 bases lying between them.

This chain links TRBV19 with TRBJ2-2; no reliable D call. CDR3 length: 12 amino acids. Germline V CDR1 and CDR2: LNHDA, SQIVND (reference sequence). V was shortened by 6 bases and J by 3 bases, with 5 bases between the two germline ends. The CDR3 nucleotides are TGTGCCAGTAGATCTGACACCGGGGAGCTGTTTTTT. Residues: CASRSDTGELFF.

This clone was seen a few times. The rearrangement uses TRBV2 and TRBJ2-4; 8 bases fit TRBD2. CDR3 length equals 17 residues. The V and J ends lost 6 bases and 0 bases, in that order; junction bases with no gene match: 10. Per germline, CDR1 SNHLY and CDR2 FYNNEI. CDR3 amino acids: CASRQIASGGAKNIQYF. The CDR3 DNA sequence: TGTGCCAGCAGGCAGATAGCGAGCGGGGGAGCCAAAAACATTCAGTACTTC.

The CDR3 reads CASSAPGLARIDTQYF. The CDR3 DNA is TGTGCCAGCAGCGCCCCGGGACTAGCGAGAATAGATACGCAGTATTTT. J is TRBJ2-3 and V is TRBV9; 10 bases agree with TRBD2. Germline V gene data show CDR1 as SGDLS and CDR2 as YYNGEE. The CDR3 has 16 residues. Trimming took 3 bases from V and 5 from J; bases not matched to a gene: 9.

The gene calls are TRBV5-1 and TRBJ1-1; no firm D call. Trimming took 7 bases from V and 5 from J, leaving 3 bases between them. The CDR3 loop spans 9 amino acids. Germline CDR1 and CDR2: SGHRS and YFSETQ. The CDR3 DNA follows: TGCGCCAGCCCTACTGAAGCTTTCTTT. This sequence encodes CASPTEAFF.

The V gene is TRBV13, the J gene TRBJ1-4, with a tentative D call TRBD1 (5 bases). Trimming pared 10 bases from V and 3 bases from J, leaving 18 bases between. CDR3 length: 15 residues. Germline CDR1 reads PRHDT; CDR2 reads FYEKMQ (reference sequence). The CDR3 protein is CATSMGPAANEKLFF. CDR3 coding DNA: TGTGCCACTTCTATGGGGCCTGCGGCTAATGAAAAACTGTTTTTT.

The rearrangement links TRBV5-1 to TRBJ2-1, with 13 bases identical to TRBD2. In germline, CDR1 is SGHRS, CDR2 YFSETQ. CDR3 length: 13 amino acids. J lost 16 bases, V lost 0 bases, and 4 bases had no gene match. In DNA, the CDR3 is TGCGCCAGCAGCTTGGAACTAGCGGGAGGGCGATTCTTC. The encoded protein is CASSLELAGGRFF.

CDR3: CASSPGRAGDNEQFF. The CDR3 region has the DNA TGTGCCAGCAGCCCAGGGAGGGCGGGGGACAATGAGCAGTTCTTC. This chain joins TRBV7-9 and TRBJ2-1, with 7 bases aligning to TRBD2. The CDR3 contains 15 residues. Germline CDR1 SEHNR, CDR2 FQNEAQ (reference sequence). V was clipped by 5 bases and J by 5 bases; unmatched bases: 9.

The chain links TRBV7-2 to TRBJ1-3, with TRBD1 identical over 10 bases. CDR1 is SGHTA, CDR2 FQGNSA, per germline. This CDR3 contains 15 residues. V shed 5 bases and J 2 bases; nucleotides not matched to a gene: 3. The CDR3 region has the DNA TGTGCCAGCAGCCGGACAGGGGGAGCTGGAAACACCATATATTTT. Translating it yields CASSRTGGAGNTIYF.

This clone was seen once. The chain couples TRBV5-8 to TRBJ2-7; 8 bases are a match to TRBD1. V lost 4 bases, J lost 5 bases, and 11 bases stayed unmatched. Germline assignment: CDR1 SGHTS and CDR2 YDEGEE. This CDR3 region has 15 residues. CDR3 in amino acids: CASSTATGDGDEQYF. DNA of the CDR3: TGTGCCAGCAGCACGGCGACAGGGGATGGGGACGAGCAGTACTTC.

About this clone: A read error may produce the germline difference seen at one junction end. The chain is built from TRBV11-3 and TRBJ2-7; TRBD1 might be the D (5 bases). The CDR3 spans 15 residues. Germline CDR1 and CDR2: SGHNT and YENEEA. The CDR3 DNA reads TGTGCCAGCACCTTAAGATCACAGGACCTCTACGAGCAGTACTTC. Protein product: CASTLRSQDLYEQYF.

The V call is TRBV30, the J call TRBJ1-6, with TRBD1 matching 9 bases. The CDR3 spans 14 residues. Losses at the gene ends were 1 base for V and 7 bases for J; bases not matched to a gene: 2. Per germline, CDR1 GTSNPN and CDR2 SVGIG (reference sequence). CDR3 bases: TGTGCCTGGAGTGGTGGACAGGGGAATTCACCCCTCCACTTT. As protein: CAWSGGQGNSPLHF. The whole variable domain, filled in from reference TRBV30 and TRBJ1-6, reads SQTIHQWPATLVQPVGSPLSLECTVEGTSNPNLYWYRQAAGRGLQLLFYSVGIGQISSEVPQNLSASRPQDRQFILSSKKLLLSDSGFYLCAWSGGQGNSPLHFGNGTRLTVT.

V and J are TRBV5-1 and TRBJ2-3, with 9 positions matching TRBD2. The CDR3 has 13 amino acids. Germline V gene data show CDR1 as SGHRS and CDR2 as YFSETQ. Trimming removed 4 bases from V and 4 bases from J; junction bases left unmatched: 1. CDR3 sequence reads: CASSRTSADTQYF. Here the CDR3 DNA reads TGCGCCAGCAGCAGGACTAGCGCAGATACGCAGTATTTT.

The chain recombines TRBV29-1 with TRBJ2-1; 7 bases are shared with TRBD2. The junction had 15 bases not matched to a gene; V was cut back by 2 bases and J by 2 bases. Looked up from germline, CDR1 is SQVTM and CDR2 is ANQGSEA. The CDR3 has 18 amino acids. CDR3 loop: CSVEPYTREGRTYNEQFF. The CDR3 DNA is TGCAGCGTTGAACCGTACACCAGGGAGGGCCGGACCTACAATGAGCAGTTCTTC.

This rearrangement joins TRBV5-4 to TRBJ2-7; tentatively, D is TRBD2 (5 bases). Germline V gene sequence: CDR1 SGHNT, CDR2 YYREEE (reference sequence). V was cut by 3 bases and J by 1 base, with 14 bases left in between. CDR3 size: 15 residues. The CDR3 sequence: CASSSPVPGSYEQYF. DNA for the CDR3: TGTGCCAGCAGCTCCCCGGTCCCGGGGTCCTACGAGCAGTACTTC.

This clone was detected only once. V usage is TRBV6-1 and J usage is TRBJ2-3, with 8 bases that match TRBD1. The V gene's germline CDR1 is MNHNS and CDR2 SASEGT. With V trimmed by 6 bases and J by 4 bases, 6 bases remained unmatched. The CDR3 runs to 14 residues. The chain's CDR3 is CASSGQGWADTQYF. CDR3 bases: TGTGCCAGCAGCGGACAGGGCTGGGCAGATACGCAGTATTTT.

Here the CDR3 DNA reads TGTGCCAGTTCTAGCGGGATGACAGATACGCAGTATTTT. Encoded protein: CASSSGMTDTQYF. The chain links TRBV19 to TRBJ2-3, with 9 bases matching TRBD2. Germline CDR1 reads LNHDA; CDR2 reads SQIVND (reference sequence). The CDR3 sequence is 13 residues long. With V trimmed by 8 bases and J by 3 bases, 3 bases remained unmatched.

This chain connects TRBV30 to TRBJ1-5; 8 bases agree with TRBD1. Germline V gives CDR1 GTSNPN, CDR2 SVGIG (reference sequence). CDR3 length equals 14 residues. With 1 base clipped from V and 5 bases from J, the junction kept 4 bases outside the gene matches. CDR3 amino acids: CAWSAGQGDQPQHF. In DNA, the CDR3 is TGTGCCTGGAGTGCTGGACAGGGAGATCAGCCCCAGCATTTT.

This clone was seen a handful of times. The chain employs TRBV28 and TRBJ1-1; TRBD1 matches at 7 bases. This CDR3 has 12 residues. Germline trimming cut 4 bases from V and 9 bases from J; bases unmatched to any gene: 5. Germline lookup yields CDR1 MDHEN and CDR2 SYDVKM. The CDR3 DNA sequence: TGTGCCAGCAGTTCCGGGACAGTGCAAGCTTTCTTT. Its translation is CASSSGTVQAFF. Supplemented by reference TRBV28 and TRBJ1-1, the full variable domain reads DVKVTQSSRYLVKRTGEKVFLECVQDMDHENMFWYRQDPGLGLRLIYFSYDVKMKEKGDIPEGYSVSREKKERFSLILESASTNQTSMYLCASSSGTVQAFFGQGTRLTVV.

The rearrangement joins TRBV5-4 to TRBJ2-1; D is possibly TRBD1 (6 bases). The CDR3 has 15 residues. Germline V gene lookup returns CDR1 SGHNT and CDR2 YYREEE (reference sequence). Trimming shortened V by 6 bases and J by 7 bases, and 20 bases separated the two germline ends. CDR3 DNA sequence: TGTGCCAGCACCGAGACAGGTCGGGGTAAGAATGAGCAGTTCTTC. Translated: CASTETGRGKNEQFF.

CDR3 sequence: CASSLGGRAARQFF. In DNA form, the CDR3 reads TGTGCCAGCAGCTTGGGAGGGAGAGCCGCCAGGCAGTTCTTC. This chain links TRBV7-2 with TRBJ2-1; TRBD2 agrees at 7 bases. J was trimmed by 12 bases and V by 3 bases; bases with no gene match: 11. The CDR3 loop spans 14 amino acids. The germline V gene encodes CDR1 SGHTA and CDR2 FQGNSA.

The chain couples TRBV6-4 to TRBJ2-2, with unresolved D. Germline CDR1 is MRHNA and CDR2 is SNTAGT. The CDR3 runs 14 residues. V was pared by 4 bases and J by 6 bases, with 12 bases between. The CDR3 region has the DNA TGTGCCAGCAGTGTTGGCCCGCAGGCCGGGGAGCTGTTTTTT. Its translation is CASSVGPQAGELFF.

The CDR3 sequence is CASSLLAGGHNEQFF. DNA of the CDR3: TGCGCCAGCAGCTTACTAGCGGGGGGCCACAATGAGCAGTTCTTC. The chain links TRBV5-1 to TRBJ2-1, with 12 bases that match TRBD2. This CDR3 spans 15 amino acids. Germline CDR1 is SGHRS and CDR2 is YFSETQ. Trimming took 2 bases from V and 5 from J; bases not matched to a gene: 2.